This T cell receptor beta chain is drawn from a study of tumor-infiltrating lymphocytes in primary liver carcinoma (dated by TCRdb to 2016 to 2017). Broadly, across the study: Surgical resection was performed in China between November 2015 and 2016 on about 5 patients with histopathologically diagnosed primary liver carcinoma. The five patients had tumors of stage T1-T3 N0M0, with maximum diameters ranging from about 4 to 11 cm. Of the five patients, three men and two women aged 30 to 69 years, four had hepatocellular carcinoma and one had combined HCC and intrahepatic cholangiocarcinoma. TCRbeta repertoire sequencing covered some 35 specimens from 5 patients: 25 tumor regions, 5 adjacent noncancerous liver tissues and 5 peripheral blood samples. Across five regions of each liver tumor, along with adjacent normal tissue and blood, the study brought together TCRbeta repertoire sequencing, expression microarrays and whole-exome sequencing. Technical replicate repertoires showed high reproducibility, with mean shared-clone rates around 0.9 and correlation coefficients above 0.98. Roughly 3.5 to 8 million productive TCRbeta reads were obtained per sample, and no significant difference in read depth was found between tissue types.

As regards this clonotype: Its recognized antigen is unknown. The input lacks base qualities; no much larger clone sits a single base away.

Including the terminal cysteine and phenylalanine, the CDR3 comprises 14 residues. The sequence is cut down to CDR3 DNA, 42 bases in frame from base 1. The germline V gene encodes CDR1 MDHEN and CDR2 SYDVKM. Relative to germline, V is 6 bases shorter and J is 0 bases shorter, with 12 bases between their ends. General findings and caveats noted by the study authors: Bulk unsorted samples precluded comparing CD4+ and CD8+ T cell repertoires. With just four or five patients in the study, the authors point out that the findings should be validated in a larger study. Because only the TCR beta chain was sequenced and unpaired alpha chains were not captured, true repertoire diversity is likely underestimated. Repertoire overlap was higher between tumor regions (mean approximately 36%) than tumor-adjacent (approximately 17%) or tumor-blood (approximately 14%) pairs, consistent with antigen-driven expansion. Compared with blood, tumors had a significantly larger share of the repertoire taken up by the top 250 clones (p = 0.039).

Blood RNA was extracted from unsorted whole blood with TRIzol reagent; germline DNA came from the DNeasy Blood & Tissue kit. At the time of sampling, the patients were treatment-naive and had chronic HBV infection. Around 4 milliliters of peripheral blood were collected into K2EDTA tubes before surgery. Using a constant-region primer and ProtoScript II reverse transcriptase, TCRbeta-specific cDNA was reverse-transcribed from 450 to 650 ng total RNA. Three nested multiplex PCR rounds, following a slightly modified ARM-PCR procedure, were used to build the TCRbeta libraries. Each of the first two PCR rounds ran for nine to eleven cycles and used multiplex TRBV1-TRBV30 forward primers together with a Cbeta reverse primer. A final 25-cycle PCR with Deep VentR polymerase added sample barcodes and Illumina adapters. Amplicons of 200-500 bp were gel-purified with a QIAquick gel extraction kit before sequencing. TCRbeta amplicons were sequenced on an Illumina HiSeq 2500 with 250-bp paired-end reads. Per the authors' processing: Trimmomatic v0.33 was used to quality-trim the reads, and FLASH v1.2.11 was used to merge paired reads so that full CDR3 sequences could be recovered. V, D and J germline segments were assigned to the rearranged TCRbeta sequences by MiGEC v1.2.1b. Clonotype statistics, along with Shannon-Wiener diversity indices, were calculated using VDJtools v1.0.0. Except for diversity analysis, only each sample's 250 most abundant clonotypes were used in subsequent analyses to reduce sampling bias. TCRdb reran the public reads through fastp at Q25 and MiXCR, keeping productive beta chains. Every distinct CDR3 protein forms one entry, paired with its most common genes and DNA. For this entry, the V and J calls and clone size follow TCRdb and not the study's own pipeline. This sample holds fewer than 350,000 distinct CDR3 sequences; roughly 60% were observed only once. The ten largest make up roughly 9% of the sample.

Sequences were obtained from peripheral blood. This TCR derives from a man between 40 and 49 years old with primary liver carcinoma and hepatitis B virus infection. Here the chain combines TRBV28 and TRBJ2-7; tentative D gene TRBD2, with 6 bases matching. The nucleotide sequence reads TGTGCCAGCAGCATCGGGGGTGTCTCCTACGAGCAGTACTTC. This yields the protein CASSIGGVSYEQYF.